The 25 T cell receptor beta chains below come from one sample, sequenced in a study of blood T cell repertoires in COVID-19. TCRdb's table, derived via immunoSEQ multiplex PCR, lists solely in-frame clones and lacks some. The sample lists about 370,000 clones, 85% to 90% seen once, with around 1.7% in the top ten. Sequenced material: PBMCs or T cells enriched from blood (not recorded which). The receptors here all came from a woman in her 30s who had recovered from COVID-19.

V gene TRBV9 combines with J gene TRBJ1-2; 11 bases align to TRBD1. Trimming at V came to 0 bases and at J to 8 bases, leaving 12 bases not matched to a gene. This CDR3 spans 17 amino acids. Germline values: CDR1 SGDLS, CDR2 YYNGEE. The CDR3 sequence: CASSVGPRLGQGDGYTF. CDR3 DNA: TGTGCCAGCAGCGTAGGGCCCAGGTTGGGACAGGGGGACGGCTACACCTTC.

The chain has TRBV14 and TRBJ1-1; unclear D gene. Germline V gene sequence: CDR1 SGHDN, CDR2 FVKESK. The CDR3 has 12 amino acids. Trimming took off 1 base at V and 7 bases at J, with 7 bases between the two ends. CDR3 loop: CASSQVRSEAFF. In nucleotides, the CDR3 is TGTGCCAGCAGCCAAGTGAGGAGTGAAGCTTTCTTT.

There are a few counts of this clone. The chain combines TRBV27 with TRBJ1-2, with D possibly being TRBD1 (6 bases). This CDR3 spans 13 amino acids. With 5 bases removed from V and 5 bases from J, the gap between germline ends came to 12 bases. CDR1 and CDR2 (germline): MNHEY, SMNVEV (reference sequence). The CDR3 nucleotides are TGTGCCAGCAGTGAACAGGGAGCTTATGGCTACACCTTC. Translating gives CASSEQGAYGYTF.

This clone appeared a single time. This sequence joins TRBV18 and TRBJ1-1, with 7 bases aligning to TRBD1. V was clipped by 6 bases and J by 3 bases; unmatched bases: 13. This CDR3 has 16 residues. The V gene's germline CDR1 is KGHSH and CDR2 LQKENI. The CDR3: CASSPSWDSSHTEAFF. CDR3 sequence (DNA): TGTGCCAGCTCCCCCTCATGGGACAGCTCTCACACTGAAGCTTTCTTT. The whole variable domain, filled in from reference TRBV18 and TRBJ1-1, reads NAGVMQNPRHLVRRRGQEARLRCSPMKGHSHVYWYRQLPEEGLKFMVYLQKENIIDESGMPKERFSAEFPKEGPSILRIQQVVRGDSAAYFCASSPSWDSSHTEAFFGQGTRLTVV.

Here the CDR3 reads CASSPGTGDYGYTF. For the CDR3, the DNA is TGTGCCAGCAGTCCCGGGACAGGGGATTATGGCTACACCTTC. This chain uses TRBV2 with TRBJ1-2; 10 nucleotides agree with TRBD1. From germline, CDR1 is SNHLY and CDR2 FYNNEI. Trimming cost V 5 bases and J 5 bases; bases outside gene matches: 5. The CDR3 spans 14 residues. Together with reference TRBV2 and TRBJ1-2, the CDR3 gives the full variable domain: EPEVTQTPSHQVTQMGQEVILRCVPISNHLYFYWYRQILGQKVEFLVSFYNNEISEKSEIFDDQFSVERPDGSNFTLKIRSTKLEDSAMYFCASSPGTGDYGYTFGSGTRLTVV.

The chain has TRBV7-9 and TRBJ2-1; 12 nucleotides align to TRBD2. In germline, CDR1 is SEHNR, CDR2 FQNEAQ (reference sequence). CDR3 length: 15 amino acids. The V gene end was trimmed by 5 bases and the J gene end by 5 bases; junction bases not matched to a gene: 4. The CDR3 DNA reads TGTGCCAGCAGCCCTAGCGGGGGGGGCGACAATGAGCAGTTCTTC. Translating gives CASSPSGGGDNEQFF.

The table lists this clone with a few counts. This chain links TRBV6-1 with TRBJ1-6; TRBD1 agrees at 8 bases. J gave up 10 bases and V 0 bases, and 8 bases lay outside the gene matches. The CDR3 spans 16 residues. Germline values: CDR1 MNHNS, CDR2 SASEGT. The CDR3 reads CASSEAWTGPSSPLHF. For the CDR3, the DNA is TGTGCCAGCAGTGAAGCATGGACAGGGCCGTCCTCACCCCTCCACTTT.

The V and J genes are TRBV20-1 and TRBJ2-1; D unresolved. Germline V gene sequence: CDR1 DFQATT, CDR2 SNEGSKA (reference sequence). This CDR3 has 14 amino acids. V lost 3 bases and J 4 bases, leaving 13 bases between the germline ends. This CDR3 is CSASGQDNYNEQFF. The CDR3 bases are TGCAGTGCTAGTGGCCAAGACAATTACAATGAGCAGTTCTTC.

The chain employs TRBV3-1 (or the pseudogene TRBV3-2) and TRBJ2-1; D is uncertain. The CDR3 totals 13 residues. Germline CDR1 is LGHDT and CDR2 is YNNKEL (reference sequence). V lost 7 bases and J 0 bases, leaving 7 bases between the germline ends. CDR3 nucleotides: TGTGCCAGCAAACGGAGCTCCTACAATGAGCAGTTCTTC. Translated, it gives CASKRSSYNEQFF.

In this sample, this clone turned up a few times. The V call is TRBV12-3 or TRBV12-4, the J call TRBJ1-2; D remains ambiguous. Trimming removed 4 bases from V and 2 bases from J, with 8 bases in between. The CDR3 sequence is 13 residues long. The CDR3 protein is CASSSGLNYGYTF. The CDR3, as DNA: TGTGCCAGCAGTTCCGGACTCAACTATGGCTACACCTTC.

The gene calls are TRBV7-9 and TRBJ1-1; 9 positions agree with TRBD1. J was trimmed by 2 bases and V by 7 bases; bases with no gene match: 8. The CDR3 spans 15 residues. Germline lookup yields CDR1 SEHNR and CDR2 FQNEAQ (reference sequence). CDR3 DNA: TGTGCCAGCACCTTGACAGGGGGGCTAAACACTGAAGCTTTCTTT. It specifies CASTLTGGLNTEAFF.

J is TRBJ1-4 and V is TRBV6-5, with 8 bases identical to TRBD1. Trimming cost V 7 bases and J 8 bases; bases outside gene matches: 9. Germline CDR1 is MNHEY and CDR2 is SVGAGI. The CDR3 loop spans 14 amino acids. The CDR3 spells CASKTDRVKEKLFF. The CDR3 DNA is TGTGCCAGCAAGACGGACAGGGTAAAGGAAAAACTGTTTTTT.

V is TRBV27 and J is TRBJ2-7; D may be TRBD2 (6 bases). This CDR3 has 15 residues. Germline values: CDR1 MNHEY, CDR2 SMNVEV (reference sequence). V lost 0 bases to trimming and J lost 6 bases, with 15 bases between them. CDR3 sequence: CASSLSSSGRGEQYF. The CDR3, as DNA: TGTGCCAGCAGTTTATCGAGTTCCGGGAGAGGCGAGCAGTACTTC.

Concerning this clone: The sample holds other DNA sequences that translate to the same CDR3. This rearrangement joins TRBV7-3 to TRBJ1-1; 9 bases map to TRBD1. The J segment lost 3 bases and the V segment lost 2 bases, leaving 1 base of the junction unmatched. This CDR3 contains 14 residues. The germline gives CDR1 SGHTA, CDR2 FQGTGA. The CDR3 spells CASSLDRGDTEAFF. DNA for the CDR3: TGTGCCAGCAGCTTAGACAGGGGGGACACTGAAGCTTTCTTT.

This clone was recorded once. The chain joins TRBV3-1 (or the pseudogene TRBV3-2) to TRBJ1-2; 9 nucleotides agree with TRBD1. Germline assignment: CDR1 LGHDT and CDR2 YNNKEL (reference sequence). The length of the CDR3 is 17 residues. V lost 4 bases, J lost 4 bases, and 13 bases stayed unmatched. The CDR3 DNA reads TGTGCCAGCAGCCCCTCAGGGACAGGGAGCCTCCTCTATGGCTACACCTTC. This codes for CASSPSGTGSLLYGYTF.

The chain links TRBV5-1 to TRBJ2-5; weak D call: TRBD2 (6 bases). CDR1 and CDR2 from the germline V gene are SGHRS and YFSETQ. This CDR3 is 13 amino acids long. Trimming pared 7 bases from V and 5 bases from J, leaving 15 bases between. The CDR3 region has the DNA TGCGCCAGCCTGGGACTGGGACGGGAGACCCAGTACTTC. Its translation: CASLGLGRETQYF.

The J gene is TRBJ1-2, the V gene TRBV27; 9 bases match TRBD1. Germline CDR1 is MNHEY and CDR2 is SMNVEV (reference sequence). V shed 4 bases, J shed 6 bases, and the junction held 3 bases outside the gene matches. This CDR3 spans 13 amino acids. The DNA for the CDR3 is TGTGCCAGCAGTTCTCGGGACAGGGATGGCTACACCTTC. It yields the protein CASSSRDRDGYTF.

The chain links TRBV9 to TRBJ1-1; 8 positions match TRBD1. With 1 base clipped from V and 1 base from J, the junction kept 3 bases outside the gene matches. This CDR3 spans 15 amino acids. CDR1 is SGDLS, CDR2 YYNGEE, per germline. CDR3 nucleotide sequence: TGTGCCAGCAGCGTATCTGGGACAGGGAACACTGAAGCTTTCTTT. Translating gives CASSVSGTGNTEAFF.

The gene calls are TRBV12-3 or TRBV12-4 and TRBJ2-5; possible D gene TRBD2, 5 bases. The CDR3 covers 13 residues. Trimming took 3 bases from V and 4 from J, leaving 9 bases between them. CDR3 protein: CASSFEGPETQYF. DNA for the CDR3: TGTGCCAGCAGTTTTGAGGGCCCAGAGACCCAGTACTTC.

The chain recombines TRBV20-1 with TRBJ1-5; tentatively, D is TRBD1 (5 bases). The germline V and J ends were trimmed by 3 bases and 4 bases, with 10 bases remaining between them. The CDR3 spans 13 residues. Germline V lookup: CDR1 DFQATT, CDR2 SNEGSKA (reference sequence). The CDR3 sequence is CSASQGWNQPQHF. DNA of the CDR3: TGCAGTGCTAGTCAGGGTTGGAATCAGCCCCAGCATTTT.

This clone was observed a handful of times. V gene TRBV28 combines with J gene TRBJ2-5; D might be TRBD1 (6 bases). In germline, CDR1 is MDHEN, CDR2 SYDVKM. The CDR3 extends over 16 amino acids. The V and J ends lost 4 bases and 0 bases respectively, with 15 bases between them. For the CDR3, the DNA is TGTGCCAGCAGTTCCCCTGGGACAACTTACCAAGAGACCCAGTACTTC. Protein sequence: CASSSPGTTYQETQYF.

This clone was recorded only once. The chain uses TRBV6-1 and TRBJ2-7; D might be TRBD2 (5 bases). Trimming took off 1 base at V and 7 bases at J, with 26 bases between the two ends. CDR1 MNHNS and CDR2 SASEGT come from the germline V gene. The length of the CDR3 is 18 residues. Here the CDR3 reads CASSEGVGREAYPGEQYF. As DNA, the CDR3 is TGTGCCAGCAGTGAAGGAGTCGGTAGGGAAGCCTACCCGGGGGAGCAGTACTTC.

V gene TRBV10-3 combines with J gene TRBJ2-7, with 7 bases matching TRBD2. CDR1 and CDR2 from the germline V gene are ENHRY and SYGVKD. This CDR3 has 13 residues. J lost 4 bases, V lost 11 bases, and 11 bases had no gene match. DNA for the CDR3: TGTGCCGCTCAGGGAGGGAATCAATACGAGCAGTACTTC. Translation gives CAAQGGNQYEQYF.

The chain uses TRBV11-2 and TRBJ2-3; D gene ambiguous. The length of the CDR3 is 12 residues. CDR1 and CDR2 (germline): SGHAT, FQNNGV. The germline V and J ends were trimmed by 4 bases and 3 bases, with 5 bases remaining between them. DNA of the CDR3: TGTGCCAGCAGCTCGACAACAGATACGCAGTATTTT. Its translation is CASSSTTDTQYF.

Notes on this clone: Other DNA sequences of this sample code for an identical CDR3. V gene TRBV5-1 combines with J gene TRBJ1-3, with 8 bases aligning to TRBD1. J lost 0 bases, V lost 4 bases, and 0 bases had no gene match. Germline V gene data show CDR1 as SGHRS and CDR2 as YFSETQ. The CDR3 loop spans 14 amino acids. CDR3 coding DNA: TGCGCCAGCAGCACAGGGGGCTCTGGAAACACCATATATTTT. It encodes CASSTGGSGNTIYF.